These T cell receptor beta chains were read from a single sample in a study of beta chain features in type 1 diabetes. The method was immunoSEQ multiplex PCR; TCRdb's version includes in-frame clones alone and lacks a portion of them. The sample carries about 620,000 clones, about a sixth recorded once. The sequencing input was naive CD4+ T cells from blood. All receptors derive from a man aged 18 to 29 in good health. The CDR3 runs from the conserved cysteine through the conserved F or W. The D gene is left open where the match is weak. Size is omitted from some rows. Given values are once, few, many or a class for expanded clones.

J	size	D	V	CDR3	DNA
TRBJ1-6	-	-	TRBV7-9	CASSLTGLDSPLHF	TGTGCCAGCAGCTTGACCGGGTTGGATTCACCCCTCCACTTT
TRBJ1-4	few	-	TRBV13	CASSFGSATNEKLFF	TGTGCCAGCAGCTTCGGCAGTGCAACTAATGAAAAACTGTTTTTT
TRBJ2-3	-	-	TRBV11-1	CASSKRSQAPSDTQYF	TGTGCCAGCAGCAAGCGGTCTCAGGCTCCATCAGATACGCAGTATTTT
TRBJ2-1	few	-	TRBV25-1	CASQRSGTASYNEQFF	TGTGCCAGCCAGCGATCCGGGACGGCCTCCTACAATGAGCAGTTCTTC
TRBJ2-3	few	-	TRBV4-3	CASGPGHDTDTQYF	TGCGCCAGTGGCCCGGGACACGACACAGATACGCAGTATTTT
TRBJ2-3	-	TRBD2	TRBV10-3	CAISEVASGTDTQYF	TGTGCCATCAGTGAGGTGGCTAGCGGTACAGATACGCAGTATTTT
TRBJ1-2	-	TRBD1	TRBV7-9	CASSSGGNYGYTF	TGTGCCAGCAGCTCAGGGGGGAACTATGGCTACACCTTC
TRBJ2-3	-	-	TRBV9	CASSVDGGTFTDTQYF	TGTGCCAGCAGCGTAGACGGCGGCACTTTCACAGATACGCAGTATTTT
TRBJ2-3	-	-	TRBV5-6	CASSLRRSFTDTQYF	TGTGCCAGCAGCCTCCGGCGGTCCTTCACAGATACGCAGTATTTT
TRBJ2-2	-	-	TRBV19	CASMVGPRLGAGELFF	TGTGCCAGTATGGTCGGGCCGCGGCTTGGCGCCGGGGAGCTGTTTTTT
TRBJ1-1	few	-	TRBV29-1	CSVGQMNTEAFF	TGCAGCGTAGGACAGATGAACACTGAAGCTTTCTTT
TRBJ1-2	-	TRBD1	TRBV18	CASSPSQGGLYGYTF	TGTGCCAGCTCACCATCCCAGGGGGGTCTCTATGGCTACACCTTC
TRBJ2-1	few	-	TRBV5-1	CASSLVVGVGEQFF	TGCGCCAGCAGCTTGGTGGTGGGAGTCGGTGAGCAGTTCTTC
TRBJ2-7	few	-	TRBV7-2	CASSLISYEQYF	TGTGCCAGCAGCCTGATCTCCTACGAGCAGTACTTC
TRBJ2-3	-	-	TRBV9	CASSVADRGVAGSTDTQYF	TGTGCCAGCAGCGTAGCAGACAGGGGCGTAGCGGGTAGCACAGATACGCAGTATTTT
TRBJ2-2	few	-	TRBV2	CASIGTGELFF	TGTGCCAGCATTGGGACCGGGGAGCTGTTTTTT
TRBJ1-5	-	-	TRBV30	CAWTRRNQPQHF	TGTGCCTGGACGCGGAGGAATCAGCCCCAGCATTTT
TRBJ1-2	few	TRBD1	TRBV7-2	CASSLGDRGYGYTF	TGTGCCAGCAGCTTAGGGGACAGGGGATATGGCTACACCTTC
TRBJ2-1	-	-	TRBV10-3	CATGRTYNEQFF	TGTGCCACTGGACGCACCTACAATGAGCAGTTCTTC
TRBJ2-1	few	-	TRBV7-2	CASSLVGSNEQFF	TGTGCCAGCAGCTTAGTGGGTTCGAATGAGCAGTTCTTC
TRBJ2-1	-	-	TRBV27	CASSLLTSSYNEQFF	TGTGCCAGCAGTTTACTGACGAGCTCCTACAATGAGCAGTTCTTC
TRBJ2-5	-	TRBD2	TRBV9	CASSPSTSGGVETQYF	TGTGCCAGCAGCCCCTCGACTAGCGGGGGGGTGGAGACCCAGTACTTC
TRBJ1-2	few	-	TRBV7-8	CASSPREGDYGYTF	TGTGCCAGCAGCCCCAGGGAAGGGGACTATGGCTACACCTTC
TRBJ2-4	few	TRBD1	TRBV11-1	CASSSWDRGQEGKNIQYF	TGTGCCAGCAGCTCCTGGGACAGGGGGCAGGAGGGCAAAAACATTCAGTACTTC
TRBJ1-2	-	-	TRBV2	CASSIRQGVNGYTF	TGTGCCAGCAGTATTCGGCAGGGCGTGAATGGCTACACCTTC
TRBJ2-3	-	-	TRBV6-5	CASSYPKPGSPDTQYF	TGTGCCAGCAGTTACCCCAAACCGGGTAGCCCAGATACGCAGTATTTT
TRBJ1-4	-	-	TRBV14	CASSQGPWLFF	TGTGCCAGCAGCCAAGGGCCCTGGCTGTTTTTT
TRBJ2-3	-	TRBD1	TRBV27	CASYPGQPSTDTQYF	TGTGCCAGCTATCCGGGACAGCCAAGCACAGATACGCAGTATTTT
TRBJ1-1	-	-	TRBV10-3	CASTGLMVNTEAFF	TGTGCCAGCACAGGGCTCATGGTGAACACTGAAGCTTTCTTT
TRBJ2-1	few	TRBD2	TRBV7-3	CASSLTSGDGTQFF	TGTGCCAGCAGCTTAACTAGCGGGGATGGAACCCAGTTCTTC
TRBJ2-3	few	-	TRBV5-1	CASSLPGTDTQYF	TGCGCCAGCAGCTTGCCAGGGACAGATACGCAGTATTTT
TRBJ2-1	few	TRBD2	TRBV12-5	CASATSGLNEQFF	TGTGCGTCCGCGACTAGCGGGCTTAATGAGCAGTTCTTC
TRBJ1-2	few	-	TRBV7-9	CASSPGAGTYGYTF	TGTGCCAGCAGTCCCGGAGCAGGAACTTATGGCTACACCTTC
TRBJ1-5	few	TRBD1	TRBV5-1	CASSFGQVGQPQHF	TGCGCCAGCAGCTTTGGACAGGTCGGTCAGCCCCAGCATTTT
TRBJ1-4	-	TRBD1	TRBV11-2	CASRLGADREKLFF	TGTGCCAGCAGGCTTGGTGCGGACAGGGAAAAACTGTTTTTT
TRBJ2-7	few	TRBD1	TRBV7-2	CASSLRPGQGSYEQYF	TGTGCCAGCAGCCTACGTCCGGGACAGGGCTCCTACGAGCAGTACTTC
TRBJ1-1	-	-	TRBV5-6	CASSFQMFGGWTEAFF	TGTGCCAGCAGCTTTCAGATGTTCGGGGGTTGGACTGAAGCTTTCTTT
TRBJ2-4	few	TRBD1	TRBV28	CASSPQGALAKNIQYF	TGTGCCAGCAGTCCCCAGGGGGCCCTAGCCAAAAACATTCAGTACTTC
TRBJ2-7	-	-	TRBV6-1	CASRVTGSDPYEQYF	TGTGCCAGCAGAGTTACAGGGTCGGACCCCTACGAGCAGTACTTC
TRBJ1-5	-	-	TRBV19	CASRWGDNVGQPQHF	TGTGCCAGTAGATGGGGGGACAACGTCGGCCAGCCCCAGCATTTT
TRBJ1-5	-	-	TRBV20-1	CSASQNQPQHF	TGCAGTGCTAGTCAGAATCAGCCCCAGCATTTT
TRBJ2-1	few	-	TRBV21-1	CASSTDSTHNEQFF	TGTGCCAGCAGCACCGACAGCACCCACAATGAGCAGTTCTTC
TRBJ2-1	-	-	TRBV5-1	CASSLARQGNEQFF	TGCGCCAGCAGCTTGGCCCGGCAGGGCAATGAGCAGTTCTTC
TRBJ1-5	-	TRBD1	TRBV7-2	CASSLGTGRDVPQHF	TGTGCCAGCAGCTTGGGGACAGGGAGAGATGTGCCCCAGCATTTT
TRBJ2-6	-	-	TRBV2	CASSEIGVPGANVLTF	TGTGCCAGCAGTGAAATAGGGGTTCCTGGGGCCAACGTCCTGACTTTC